This T cell receptor (beta chain) is drawn from a study of radiotherapy plus CTLA-4 blockade in lung cancer. Background on the study: Across the patients, objective responses occurred in about 18%, and disease control in roughly 31%.

This CDR3 contains 16 residues. The germline gives CDR1 SGHRS, CDR2 YFSETQ. Trimming removed 0 bases from V and 4 bases from J; junction bases left unmatched: 7. A remark on this clone: What it binds is unknown.

With ipilimumab providing CTLA-4 blockade, focal radiation was administered to patients who had chemo-refractory metastatic non-small-cell lung cancer. Data came from immunoSEQ multiplex PCR; TCRdb stores just in-frame clones and leaves some out. The table records about 95,000 clones, 83% of them present only once. Study results and limitations: Early clonal dynamics of blood T cells, together with interferon-beta, were reported as the best response predictor.

V usage is TRBV5-1 and J usage is TRBJ2-3, with 8 bases that match TRBD1. The sample in question was peripheral blood, obtained from a patient treated with radiotherapy plus ipilimumab. The source of this sequence is a human donor with non-small cell lung cancer who had stable disease on radiotherapy plus ipilimumab. In nucleotides, the CDR3 is TGCGCCAGCAGCTTGGCGACAGGGGCAGTGTCAGATACGCAGTATTTT. This sequence encodes CASSLATGAVSDTQYF. The full variable domain, rest sourced from reference TRBV5-1 and TRBJ2-3, is KAGVTQTPRYLIKTRGQQVTLSCSPISGHRSVSWYQQTPGQGLQFLFEYFSETQRNKGNFPGRFSGRQFSNSRSEMNVSTLELGDSALYLCASSLATGAVSDTQYFGPGTRLTVL.